The 8 T cell receptor beta chains reported below all come from one sample, sequenced in a study of molecular identifiers for immune sequencing clone quantification. One entry per CDR3 protein results from TCRdb running MiXCR on the PCR reads. The sample shows around 89,000 distinct CDR3 sequences, 19% of them seen only once. Sequencing input: naive CD8+ T cells from blood, with Jurkat cell RNA spiked in. The subset denotes: FACS-sorted CD8+CD4-CCR7+CD45RA+ naive T cells. The receptors were gathered from a human donor in good health. Some libraries in this study had Jurkat cell RNA spiked in.

In this sample, this clonotype turned up many times. This chain uses TRBV7-9 with TRBJ2-3; 11 bases map to TRBD2. The V segment lost 4 bases and the J segment 5 bases; nucleotides outside the gene matches: 5. The CDR3 runs 15 residues. Germline loops: CDR1 SEHNR, CDR2 FQNEAQ (reference sequence). The CDR3 region is CASSSLAGDQDTQYF. Written as DNA, the CDR3 is TGTGCCAGCAGCTCACTAGCGGGGGACCAAGATACGCAGTATTTT.

This clonotype was observed at least ten times. V usage is TRBV19 and J usage is TRBJ2-7; 8 bases fit TRBD2. The J segment lost 3 bases and the V segment lost 5 bases, leaving 3 bases of the junction unmatched. CDR1 is LNHDA and CDR2 is SQIVND in the germline V gene (reference sequence). The CDR3 is 13 amino acids. This chain's CDR3 is CASSQTSDYEQYF. Written as DNA, the CDR3 is TGTGCCAGTAGTCAGACTAGCGACTACGAGCAGTACTTC.

This clonotype was counted many times. The V call is TRBV20-1, the J call TRBJ2-3; possible D gene TRBD2, 6 bases. Deletions cut 0 bases from V and 4 bases from J, with 14 bases between. The CDR3 is 15 residues long. The V gene's germline CDR1 is DFQATT and CDR2 SNEGSKA (reference sequence). The CDR3 DNA reads as TGCAGTGCTAGAGAGGGGGGACCGCACCCAGATACGCAGTATTTT. Residues: CSAREGGPHPDTQYF.

As concerns this clonotype: This may be a read error: a much more frequent sequence differs by one nucleotide. The J gene is TRBJ1-3, the V gene TRBV7-6; a weak D match, TRBD1 (5 bases). The CDR3 sequence is 14 residues long. Looked up from germline, CDR1 is SGHVS and CDR2 is FNYEAQ. In DNA, the CDR3 is TGTGCCAGCGGCTTAGTAGGGGATGGAAACACCATATATTTT. Amino acids: CASGLVGDGNTIYF.

This clonotype was picked up many times. The J gene is TRBJ2-3, the V gene TRBV27; 7 bases align to TRBD2. V was clipped by 7 bases and J by 4 bases; unmatched bases: 8. This CDR3 spans 14 amino acids. Germline assignment: CDR1 MNHEY and CDR2 SMNVEV (reference sequence). The CDR3 reads CASTPWGGSDTQYF. The DNA of the CDR3 is TGTGCCAGCACCCCCTGGGGGGGTTCAGATACGCAGTATTTT.

This clonotype was counted at least ten times. Here the CDR3 reads CASSSLDPDIQYF. CDR3 in DNA: TGTGCCAGCAGTTCTCTGGATCCGGACATTCAGTACTTC. The J gene is TRBJ2-4, the V gene TRBV9; no reliable D call. V was trimmed by 5 bases and J by 8 bases, leaving 14 bases between them. This CDR3 spans 13 amino acids. Germline V gene lookup returns CDR1 SGDLS and CDR2 YYNGEE.

The CDR3 nucleotides read TGTGCCAGCAGTTACTCGAGGGGGGGCCTTCAGTATGGCTACACCTTC. Translating gives CASSYSRGGLQYGYTF. The chain links TRBV6-5 to TRBJ1-2; D possibly corresponds to TRBD1 (6 bases). CDR1 is MNHEY and CDR2 is SVGAGI in the germline V gene. The CDR3 totals 16 residues. Trimming shortened V by 0 bases and J by 5 bases, and 16 bases separated the two germline ends.

About this clonotype: The junction departs from the called germline gene at one end, perhaps through a read error. The V gene is TRBV7-9, the J gene TRBJ2-2, with a possible D match to TRBD2 (5 bases). CDR3 length equals 15 residues. Germline V gene data show CDR1 as SEHNR and CDR2 as FQNEAQ (reference sequence). This CDR3 reads CASSLLVGDTGELVF. Written as DNA, the CDR3 is TGTGCCAGCAGCCTTCTAGTGGGAGACACCGGGGAGCTGGTTTTT.